The 4 T cell receptor beta chains given below trace back to one sample, sequenced in a study of cytomegalovirus exposure and HLA in healthy donors. The study ran its PCR with 60 Vbeta and 13 Jbeta primers. Data came from immunoSEQ multiplex PCR; TCRdb stores just in-frame clones and leaves some out. The table records approximately 170,000 clones, around four fifths of them present only once. Sequencing used PBMCs. The receptor source for this set is a male donor in good health and CMV-seropositive.

The genes are TRBV5-1 and TRBJ2-1; D is uncertain. Trimming shortened V by 0 bases and J by 5 bases, and 9 bases separated the two germline ends. The CDR3 totals 14 residues. The V gene's germline CDR1 is SGHRS and CDR2 YFSETQ. CDR3: CASSLEAANNEQFF. The CDR3 nucleotides are TGCGCCAGCAGCTTGGAAGCTGCGAACAATGAGCAGTTCTTC.

This clone has just one count. Other DNA sequences within the sample encode an identical CDR3. The chain joins TRBV7-2 to TRBJ2-7; tentative D call: TRBD1 (5 bases). There are 14 residues in the CDR3. Trimming took 9 bases from V and 2 from J, leaving 17 bases between them. Germline CDR1 and CDR2: SGHTA and FQGNSA. The DNA of the CDR3 is TGTGCCAGTTCATTCGGCGACAGCCCCTACGAGCAGTACTTC. Protein product: CASSFGDSPYEQYF.

In its sample, this clone was seen once. The DNA of the CDR3 is TGTGCCACCAGCAGAGGGAGGGAGGATGGCTACACCTTC. Protein product: CATSRGREDGYTF. The chain carries TRBV15 and TRBJ1-2; D uncertain. Looked up from germline, CDR1 is LNHNV and CDR2 is YYDKDF (reference sequence). This CDR3 region has 13 residues. Deletions cut 1 base from V and 6 bases from J, with 9 bases between.

The chain uses TRBV5-6 and TRBJ1-1, with TRBD1 as a possible D gene (5 bases). V lost 2 bases and J 7 bases, leaving 12 bases between the germline ends. The CDR3 is 13 amino acids. Germline-derived CDR1 and CDR2 are SGHDT and YYEEEE. CDR3 DNA: TGTGCCAGCAGCTTAGTTCAGGGCCGTGAAGCTTTCTTT. Translated, it gives CASSLVQGREAFF.